This T cell receptor beta chain originates from a study of T cells in women clearing cervical HPV infection. Generated by immunoSEQ multiplex PCR, the TCRdb table keeps only in-frame clones and is missing some. The sample holds about 25,000 clones. In regard to this clone: The read finishes 3 residues shy of the CDR3 end, and the germline J gene is used to complete it.

Germline V lookup: CDR1 SNHLY, CDR2 FYNNEI. V lost 5 bases, J lost 7 bases, and 8 bases stayed unmatched. The CDR3 runs to 14 residues. This chain connects TRBV2 to TRBJ1-2; 9 positions match TRBD1. The sample taken for sequencing was blood buffy coat. The receptor was derived from a woman between 18 and 70 years old with a cervical HPV16 infection that either progressed to CIN3+ or cleared (not recorded which). This CDR3 is CASSQPGQGSGYTF. The DNA read from the CDR3 is TGTGCCAGCAGTCAACCGGGACAGGGCTCTGGC.